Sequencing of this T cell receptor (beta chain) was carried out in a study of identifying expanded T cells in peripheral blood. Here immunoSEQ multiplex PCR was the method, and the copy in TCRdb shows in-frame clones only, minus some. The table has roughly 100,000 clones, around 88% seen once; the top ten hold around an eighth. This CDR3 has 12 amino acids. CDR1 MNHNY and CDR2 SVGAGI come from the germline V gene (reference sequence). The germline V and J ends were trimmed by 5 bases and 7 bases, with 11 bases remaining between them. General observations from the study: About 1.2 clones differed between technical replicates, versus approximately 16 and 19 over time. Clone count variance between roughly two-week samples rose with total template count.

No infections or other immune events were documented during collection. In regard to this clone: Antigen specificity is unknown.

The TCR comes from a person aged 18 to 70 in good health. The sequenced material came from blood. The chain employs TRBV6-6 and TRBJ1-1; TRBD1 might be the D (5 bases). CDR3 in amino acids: CASSPGGNEAFF. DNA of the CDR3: TGTGCCAGCAGTCCTGGGGGGAATGAAGCTTTCTTT.